This T cell receptor beta chain was identified during a study of blood T cells in healthy people across ages. Primed by a sample-barcoded 5' primer and a J-beta primer mix, a second PCR proceeded for about 6 to 12 cycles. One entry per CDR3 protein results from TCRdb running MiXCR on the 5' RACE reads. Here the sample spans about 930,000 distinct CDR3 sequences, about 29% being singletons. This clonotype has at least ten counts. The CDR3 loop spans 16 amino acids. The germline CDR1 and CDR2 sequences are MGHRA and YSYEKL. Trimming stripped 2 bases from V and 1 base from J, with 14 bases between. These records were also assigned to another study, of T cells of mothers and their children.

The sequenced sample was blood. The clonotype comes from a woman in her forties in good health. V gene TRBV4-1 combines with J gene TRBJ2-5; D is unclear. The DNA for the CDR3 is TGCGCCAGCAGCCAAAAACCCGGTCGTGTCCAAGAGACCCAGTACTTC. Protein product: CASSQKPGRVQETQYF.